This TCR beta chain was observed in a study of identical twins. Study-wide findings and caveats: The authors drew conclusions from cross-sectional statistical analysis rather than following the same donors. It was possible that invariant MAIT and iNKT cells partly confounded the zero-insertion analyses.

Many counts were recorded for this clonotype. Antigen unknown. J was trimmed by 4 bases and V by 6 bases; bases with no gene match: 6. The CDR3 runs 13 residues. The germline V gene encodes CDR1 DFQATT and CDR2 SNEGSKA (reference sequence). TCRdb ran MiXCR on the 5' RACE reads and lists one entry per CDR3 protein. The sample yields around 650,000 distinct CDR3 sequences, around 7.4% seen once. The data also belong to a second study, concerning yellow fever vaccine responses in identical twins. Per that study: In identical twins, vaccine T cell responses appeared partly shared and partly individual.

The chain carries TRBV20-1 and TRBJ2-4; 7 bases line up with TRBD1. This sequence originates from a woman between 18 and 30 years old in good health. The specimen sequenced was PBMCs. The CDR3 here is CSAPLGQKNIQYF. The CDR3 DNA reads as TGCAGTGCCCCCCTGGGACAGAAAAACATTCAGTACTTC.